The rows below give T cell receptor beta chains drawn from one sample of a study of cytomegalovirus exposure and HLA in healthy donors. Produced via immunoSEQ multiplex PCR; TCRdb's table is partial and in-frame only. The data contain approximately 120,000 clones, around 70% of them seen just once; the ten biggest clones take up around 5.4%. Sequencing was carried out using PBMCs. The receptors derive from a woman in her sixties or seventies in good health and CMV-seropositive. Each CDR3 is given with its conserved first and last residue. Fields, in order: clone size, J gene, D gene, V gene, CDR3 protein, CDR3 DNA. The D gene is left open where the match is weak. For some rows the clone size is stated as once, few or many, or as a class when expanded; others skip it.

>NA|TRBJ1-4|NA|TRBV6-1
CASSEPGRNEKLFF
TGTGCCAGCAGTGAACCAGGGCGAAATGAAAAACTGTTTTTT
>few|TRBJ2-1|TRBD1|TRBV14
CASSQAGTGLYNEQFF
TGTGCCAGCAGCCAAGCCGGGACAGGGCTCTACAATGAGCAGTTCTTC
>NA|TRBJ1-1|NA|TRBV4-3
CASSQVGAPEAFF
TGCGCCAGCAGTCAGGTAGGGGCGCCTGAAGCTTTCTTT
>NA|TRBJ2-1|NA|TRBV11-3
CASSQPRGGDNEQFF
TGTGCCAGCAGCCAACCGAGGGGGGGGGACAATGAGCAGTTCTTC
>NA|TRBJ1-1|NA|TRBV7-6
CASSPGGAMNTEAFF
TGTGCCAGCAGCCCCGGGGGGGCAATGAACACTGAAGCTTTCTTT
>NA|TRBJ1-5|TRBD1|TRBV7-9
CASSLGTDQPQHF
TGTGCCAGCAGCCTCGGGACAGATCAGCCCCAGCATTTT
>few|TRBJ1-3|NA|TRBV27
CASSSWGDGGNTIYF
TGTGCCAGCAGCTCTTGGGGGGACGGTGGAAACACCATATATTTT
>NA|TRBJ1-1|NA|TRBV10-3
CAISGLTANTEAFF
TGTGCCATCAGTGGCTTGACAGCGAACACTGAAGCTTTCTTT
>NA|TRBJ2-5|NA|TRBV4-1
CASSQGLGQQETQYF
TGCGCCAGCAGCCAAGGGTTGGGGCAGCAAGAGACCCAGTACTTC
>NA|TRBJ2-2|TRBD1|TRBV12-5
CASGIPGQGGSGELFF
TGTGCTAGTGGTATACCGGGACAGGGTGGTTCCGGGGAGCTGTTTTTT
>NA|TRBJ1-4|TRBD1|TRBV29-1
CSVDVGQSNEKLFF
TGCAGCGTTGACGTGGGACAGTCCAATGAAAAACTGTTTTTT
>NA|TRBJ2-3|TRBD2|TRBV10-3
CAISDPSGADTQYF
TGTGCCATCAGTGACCCTAGCGGGGCAGATACGCAGTATTTT
>few|TRBJ2-7|TRBD2|TRBV6-5
CASSPGLAAPSEQYF
TGTGCCAGCAGCCCGGGACTAGCGGCTCCTTCTGAGCAGTACTTC
>NA|TRBJ1-1|NA|TRBV5-6
CASSLEGMNTEAFF
TGTGCCAGCAGCTTGGAGGGGATGAACACTGAAGCTTTCTTT
>NA|TRBJ1-4|NA|TRBV18
CASSPTSPRTNEKLFF
TGTGCCAGCTCACCTACATCCCCCAGAACTAATGAAAAACTGTTTTTT
>NA|TRBJ2-3|TRBD1|TRBV6-6
CASSYSPGGQGDTQYF
TGTGCCAGCAGTTACTCGCCGGGGGGACAGGGAGATACGCAGTATTTT
>NA|TRBJ2-5|TRBD2|TRBV18
CASSPLSGGASETQYF
TGTGCCAGCTCACCTTTAAGCGGGGGGGCTTCCGAGACCCAGTACTTC
>few|TRBJ1-6|NA|TRBV6-1
CASSEGEGRGTSPLHF
TGTGCCAGCAGTGAAGGGGAGGGCAGAGGAACTTCACCCCTCCACTTT
>NA|TRBJ2-1|NA|TRBV7-2
CASSPRGAYNEQFF
TGTGCCAGCAGCCCTCGCGGGGCATACAATGAGCAGTTCTTC
>NA|TRBJ1-1|NA|TRBV5-4
CASSFEPNTEAFF
TGTGCCAGCAGCTTTGAGCCAAACACTGAAGCTTTCTTT
>NA|TRBJ1-6|NA|TRBV5-6
CASSQVGAGIGSPLHF
TGTGCCAGCAGCCAGGTGGGGGCAGGGATTGGGTCACCCCTCCACTTT
>NA|TRBJ2-1|NA|TRBV7-2
CASSFSGYEQFF
TGTGCCAGCAGCTTCTCAGGGTATGAGCAGTTCTTC
>few|TRBJ1-4|TRBD1|TRBV7-9
CASSSWGTGVEKLFF
TGTGCCAGCAGCTCCTGGGGGACAGGGGTAGAAAAACTGTTTTTT
>NA|TRBJ1-1|NA|TRBV30
CAWSLGNEAFF
TGTGCCTGGAGTTTGGGCAATGAAGCTTTCTTT
>NA|TRBJ1-2|NA|TRBV2
CASSKQGTKNGYTF
TGTGCCAGCAGCAAACAGGGAACAAAGAATGGCTACACCTTC
>NA|TRBJ2-3|TRBD2|TRBV9
CASSVDKAGGSDTQYF
TGTGCCAGCAGCGTAGATAAGGCGGGGGGATCCGATACGCAGTATTTT
>NA|TRBJ2-2|NA|TRBV7-2
CASSLQGLNTGELFF
TGTGCCAGCAGCTTGCAGGGACTGAACACCGGGGAGCTGTTTTTT
>NA|TRBJ2-7|TRBD1|TRBV4-1
CASSQDGTGYEQYF
TGCGCCAGCAGCCAGGACGGGACAGGCTACGAGCAGTACTTC
>once|TRBJ2-3|TRBD2|TRBV30
CAWRKSGDADTQYF
TGTGCCTGGAGAAAAAGCGGGGACGCAGATACGCAGTATTTT
>NA|TRBJ1-1|NA|TRBV5-1
CASSQGSSTEAFF
TGCGCCAGCAGCCAGGGGTCCTCCACTGAAGCTTTCTTT
>NA|TRBJ2-5|NA|TRBV18
CASSPNGYQETQYF
TGTGCCAGCTCACCAAACGGGTACCAAGAGACCCAGTACTTC
>NA|TRBJ1-1|NA|TRBV5-1
CASTRSRAGDTEAFF
TGCGCCAGCACCCGGAGCAGGGCTGGGGACACTGAAGCTTTCTTT
>NA|TRBJ2-1|TRBD1|TRBV10-1
CASSGSDRGLEFRFF
TGCGCCAGCAGTGGTTCGGACAGGGGGCTTGAGTTTAGGTTCTTC
>NA|TRBJ2-5|NA|TRBV18
CASSPPNGETQYF
TGTGCCAGCTCACCCCCGAACGGGGAGACCCAGTACTTC
>few|TRBJ2-1|TRBD2|TRBV7-2
CASSLRTSGFNEQFF
TGTGCCAGCAGCCTCCGGACTAGCGGGTTCAATGAGCAGTTCTTC
>NA|TRBJ1-4|NA|TRBV5-1
CASSSQGDNEKLFF
TGCGCCAGCAGCTCCCAGGGCGATAATGAAAAACTGTTTTTT
>NA|TRBJ1-2|TRBD1|TRBV11-2
CASSYGQGPTPYGYTF
TGTGCCAGCAGCTATGGACAGGGGCCCACTCCATATGGCTACACCTTC
>NA|TRBJ1-2|NA|TRBV4-1
CASSQPLDRKHGYTF
TGCGCCAGCAGCCAACCCCTCGACAGGAAGCATGGCTACACCTTC
>NA|TRBJ2-1|NA|TRBV7-9
CASSLTDSYNEQFF
TGTGCCAGCAGCTTGACAGATTCCTACAATGAGCAGTTCTTC
>NA|TRBJ2-3|TRBD2|TRBV16
CASSQSNGRADTQYF
TGTGCCAGCAGCCAATCAAACGGGAGGGCAGATACGCAGTATTTT
>NA|TRBJ1-5|TRBD1|TRBV6-5
CASREQAGGQPQHF
TGTGCCAGCAGGGAACAGGCAGGGGGTCAGCCCCAGCATTTT
>NA|TRBJ1-4|NA|TRBV5-1
CASSLGQSGEKLFF
TGCGCCAGCAGCTTGGGGCAGTCGGGAGAAAAACTGTTTTTT
>few|TRBJ2-7|NA|TRBV6-5
CASSYSGGALTYEQYF
TGTGCCAGCAGTTACTCGGGGGGGGCACTTACCTACGAGCAGTACTTC
>NA|TRBJ1-1|TRBD1|TRBV12-5
CASSTGEMNTEAFF
TGTGCTAGTTCCACAGGGGAAATGAACACTGAAGCTTTCTTT
>few|TRBJ2-1|TRBD2|TRBV29-1
CSVGGTSGYNEQFF
TGCAGCGTTGGGGGGACTAGCGGTTACAATGAGCAGTTCTTC
>NA|TRBJ1-1|TRBD1|TRBV28
CASSLQGRTEAFF
TGTGCCAGCAGCCTACAGGGGAGGACTGAAGCTTTCTTT
>many|TRBJ1-5|NA|TRBV2
CASTGHSNQPQHF
TGTGCCAGCACTGGACATAGCAATCAGCCCCAGCATTTT
>few|TRBJ1-2|NA|TRBV6-5
CASGAIYGGYTF
TGTGCCAGCGGGGCCATCTATGGTGGCTACACCTTC
>once|TRBJ1-5|NA|TRBV30
CAWSKGDSNQPQHF
TGTGCCTGGAGCAAGGGGGATAGCAATCAGCCCCAGCATTTT
>NA|TRBJ2-1|TRBD2|TRBV14
CASSLGGAGGLKEQFF
TGTGCCAGCAGCCTCGGAGGGGCGGGGGGGCTAAAGGAGCAGTTCTTC
>NA|TRBJ2-1|NA|TRBV10-3
CAISVGVEQFF
TGTGCCATCAGTGTAGGAGTTGAGCAGTTCTTC